Following are 29 T cell receptor beta chains from one sample sequenced in a study of a mutant IDH1 vaccine in newly diagnosed glioma (dated by TCRdb to 2020 to 2022). Sample time point, as interpreted from the label and publication: week 5, during vaccination. A 20-mer mutant IDH1 peptide at 300 micrograms in Montanide made up each vaccine dose, which was injected subcutaneously together with topical imiquimod. No antigen is known for these receptors. Library prep was done by the immunoSEQ multiplex PCR assay. TCRdb provides this immuneACCESS table in a form limited to in-frame rearrangements. Some clones are lacking; in checked studies, under half of them reflect an unresolved V gene, and why the rest are absent is not known. The sample profile shows 39,000 or so clones; around 78% of them were found once. The ten biggest clones cover roughly 5.5% of the sample. The material sequenced was PBMCs, taken from a glioma patient whose treatment included an IDH1 peptide vaccine. Every receptor here comes from a man aged 40-55 years with glioma.

The J gene is TRBJ1-5, the V gene TRBV7-2; a possible D gene is TRBD1 (6 bases). Trimming left V 0 bases short and J 7 bases short, with 16 bases between. The CDR3 consists of 16 residues. CDR1 and CDR2 from the germline V gene are SGHTA and FQGNSA. The CDR3 loop reads CASSLASRGIGQPQHF. In DNA, the CDR3 is TGTGCCAGCAGCTTAGCCAGTAGGGGGATCGGGCAGCCCCAGCATTTT.

The J gene is TRBJ1-2, the V gene TRBV15, with unresolved D. The germline gives CDR1 LNHNV, CDR2 YYDKDF (reference sequence). Trimming left V 3 bases short and J 8 bases short, with 19 bases between. The CDR3 is 15 amino acids. The CDR3 bases are TGTGCCACCAGCAGTCCTTATAGAGGCCTTGAAGGCTACACCTTC. Residues: CATSSPYRGLEGYTF.

V gene TRBV19 combines with J gene TRBJ2-1; D remains unclear. V shed 7 bases and J shed 3 bases, with 19 bases lying between them. This CDR3 region has 16 residues. Germline CDR1 and CDR2: LNHDA and SQIVND (reference sequence). The CDR3 DNA reads as TGTGCCAGTACCCTGACGGTTACCCTACGCTACAATGAGCAGTTCTTC. This sequence encodes CASTLTVTLRYNEQFF.

The chain carries TRBV5-1 and TRBJ2-7; D possibly matches TRBD1 or TRBD2 (5 bases each). CDR3 size: 15 residues. Trimming removed 4 bases at V and 2 bases at J, with 16 bases between. Germline V gene lookup returns CDR1 SGHRS and CDR2 YFSETQ. The CDR3: CASSPGPTGPYEQYF. The CDR3 DNA follows: TGCGCCAGCAGCCCGGGACCAACGGGGCCCTACGAGCAGTACTTC.

CDR3 nucleotide sequence: TGCGCCAGCAGTGAGCTGCCCCCCGTACTAGCGGGGGGACCAGATACGCAGTATTTT. Its translation is CASSELPPVLAGGPDTQYF. The chain recombines TRBV10-1 with TRBJ2-3; 12 nucleotides match TRBD2. The trim removed 2 bases at V and 4 bases at J, leaving 13 bases unmatched. The CDR3 runs 19 residues. Germline CDR1 reads WNHNN; CDR2 reads SYGVQD (reference sequence).

This chain links TRBV4-2 with TRBJ1-3, with a weak D call TRBD1 (5 bases). The CDR3 is 16 residues long. Germline-derived CDR1 and CDR2 are LGHNA and YNFKEQ. Between the trimmed V and J ends, which lost 1 base and 4 bases, there was a span of 14 bases. The CDR3 DNA reads TGTGCCAGCAGCCAAGGACGAGTACAGGCAGGAAACACCATATATTTT. This gives the protein CASSQGRVQAGNTIYF.

The chain joins TRBV2 to TRBJ2-2; no reliable D call. V was cut by 9 bases and J by 1 base, with 9 bases left in between. The CDR3 sequence is 13 residues long. Per the germline V gene, CDR1 is SNHLY and CDR2 is FYNNEI. The CDR3 DNA reads as TGTGCCAGTCGTAAAGAGAACACCGGGGAGCTGTTTTTT. This codes for CASRKENTGELFF.

CDR3 sequence: CASSYSRETDTQYF. CDR3 DNA: TGTGCCAGCAGTTACTCGAGAGAGACAGATACGCAGTATTTT. J is TRBJ2-3 and V is TRBV6-5, with no clear D. V was trimmed by 0 bases and J by 3 bases, leaving 7 bases between them. The CDR3 has 14 residues. Germline assignment: CDR1 MNHEY and CDR2 SVGAGI.

The chain is built from TRBV4-1 and TRBJ1-5; D is unresolved. V shed 0 bases and J shed 2 bases, with 11 bases lying between them. This CDR3 spans 16 amino acids. In germline, CDR1 is MGHRA, CDR2 YSYEKL. CDR3 protein: CASSQDGGIGNQPQHF. The CDR3 nucleotides read TGCGCCAGCAGCCAAGACGGCGGGATCGGCAATCAGCCCCAGCATTTT.

The gene calls are TRBV13 and TRBJ2-1, with 14 bases lining up with TRBD2. Trimming took 2 bases from V and 0 from J; bases not matched to a gene: 3. The CDR3 totals 18 residues. The germline CDR1 and CDR2 sequences are PRHDT and FYEKMQ (reference sequence). CDR3 loop: CASSLFGTSGSSYNEQFF. In DNA form, the CDR3 reads TGTGCCAGCAGCTTATTTGGGACTAGCGGGAGCTCCTACAATGAGCAGTTCTTC.

In this sample, this clone turned up a few times. This chain links TRBV2 with TRBJ2-2; maybe TRBD1 (5 bases). Trimming took off 4 bases at V and 4 bases at J, with 7 bases between the two ends. Germline lookup yields CDR1 SNHLY and CDR2 FYNNEI. The CDR3 has 13 residues. The CDR3 protein is CASSAQGTGELFF. In DNA form, the CDR3 reads TGTGCCAGCAGTGCGCAGGGCACCGGGGAGCTGTTTTTT.

The chain links TRBV6-1 to TRBJ2-4; 8 nucleotides agree with TRBD2. Germline V gene sequence: CDR1 MNHNS, CDR2 SASEGT. Unmatched junction bases numbered 12, after V lost 7 bases and J lost 16 bases. This CDR3 contains 12 residues. DNA for the CDR3: TGTGCCAGCACTGCTCGGCGGACTAGCCAATACTTC. It translates to CASTARRTSQYF.

CDR3 amino acids: CASSFSWQETQYF. CDR3 coding DNA: TGTGCCAGCAGCTTCTCCTGGCAAGAGACCCAGTACTTC. This chain joins TRBV7-2 and TRBJ2-5; no firm D call. Germline V CDR1 and CDR2: SGHTA, FQGNSA. The CDR3 is 13 amino acids. V lost 3 bases and J lost 2, with 7 bases in between.

The chain recombines TRBV2 with TRBJ1-4, with D perhaps matching TRBD1 (6 bases). Trimming left V 6 bases short and J 8 bases short, with 19 bases between. Germline values: CDR1 SNHLY, CDR2 FYNNEI. The CDR3 runs to 15 residues. In DNA, the CDR3 is TGTGCCAGCAGCGGGCCAGGGGTCCTTGTGGAAAAACTGTTTTTT. This encodes CASSGPGVLVEKLFF.

The V call is TRBV11-1, the J call TRBJ1-5, with D hard to call. The ends were cut back, 4 bases at V and 7 bases at J, with 11 bases in the middle. CDR1 is SGHAT and CDR2 is FQDESV in the germline V gene (reference sequence). The CDR3 consists of 13 residues. The CDR3 DNA is TGTGCCAGCAGCTCCCGCCCCAGCCAGCCCCAGCATTTT. Protein sequence: CASSSRPSQPQHF.

Sample share makes this clone medium-sized. The chain is built from TRBV7-9 and TRBJ1-2, with TRBD1 matching over 12 bases. J gave up 3 bases and V 1 base, and 6 bases lay outside the gene matches. Germline loops: CDR1 SEHNR, CDR2 FQNEAQ (reference sequence). This CDR3 is built from 17 residues. CDR3 nucleotide sequence: TGTGCCAGCAGCTTAGAAGGGACAGGGGGCGCCCACTATGGCTACACCTTC. This codes for CASSLEGTGGAHYGYTF.

This rearrangement joins TRBV10-1 to TRBJ2-6, with 9 bases that match TRBD1. The J segment lost 4 bases and the V segment lost 3 bases, leaving 1 base of the junction unmatched. The germline V gene encodes CDR1 WNHNN and CDR2 SYGVQD (reference sequence). CDR3 length equals 15 residues. DNA of the CDR3: TGCGCCAGCAGTGAACAGGGGGCAGGGGCCAACGTCCTGACTTTC. Its protein product is CASSEQGAGANVLTF.

This chain connects TRBV13 to TRBJ2-7, with D possibly being TRBD1 (6 bases). Trimming took 5 bases from V and 3 from J, leaving 14 bases between them. CDR1 and CDR2 from the germline V gene are PRHDT and FYEKMQ (reference sequence). The CDR3 contains 14 residues. CDR3 in DNA: TGTGCCAGCAGCCAGGCAGGGGCGGGCTACGAGCAGTACTTC. It specifies CASSQAGAGYEQYF.

V and J are TRBV30 and TRBJ1-1; no clear D gene. Germline V gene data show CDR1 as GTSNPN and CDR2 as SVGIG (reference sequence). The V end lost 4 bases, the J end lost 3 bases, and 6 bases lay between the germline ends. This CDR3 has 11 residues. For the CDR3, the DNA is TGTGCCTGGAACAGAGACACTGAAGCTTTCTTT. Its translation is CAWNRDTEAFF.

V usage is TRBV19 and J usage is TRBJ1-1, with D possibly being TRBD1 (5 bases). This CDR3 has 16 residues. The germline gives CDR1 LNHDA, CDR2 SQIVND (reference sequence). V was shortened by 2 bases and J by 0 bases, with 13 bases between the two germline ends. The CDR3 DNA sequence: TGTGCCAGTAGTATAAGCGGGGACGGAATGAACACTGAAGCTTTCTTT. Translating it yields CASSISGDGMNTEAFF.

This rearrangement joins TRBV10-3 to TRBJ1-4; no reliable D call. Germline CDR1 is ENHRY and CDR2 is SYGVKD. With 6 bases removed from V and 3 bases from J, the gap between germline ends came to 14 bases. CDR3 length: 15 residues. The CDR3 loop reads CAIRGADRSNEKLFF. The CDR3 nucleotides read TGTGCCATCAGGGGTGCGGATCGCTCTAATGAAAAACTGTTTTTT.

CDR3 in amino acids: CASSSGTGGTGELFF. CDR3 in DNA: TGTGCCAGCAGTTCCGGGACAGGGGGCACCGGGGAGCTGTTTTTT. The V gene is TRBV2, the J gene TRBJ2-2; 11 bases agree with TRBD1. Germline V gene data show CDR1 as SNHLY and CDR2 as FYNNEI. J was trimmed by 4 bases and V by 5 bases; bases with no gene match: 3. The CDR3 totals 15 residues.

The rearrangement joins TRBV6-1 to TRBJ2-2; TRBD1 might be the D (5 bases). Trimming left V 10 bases short and J 3 bases short, with 18 bases between. The CDR3 covers 15 residues. CDR1 is MNHNS and CDR2 is SASEGT in the germline V gene. CDR3 sequence reads: CATRKGNVDTGELFF. As DNA, the CDR3 is TGTGCCACCCGAAAGGGGAACGTGGACACCGGGGAGCTGTTTTTT.

V is TRBV5-1 and J is TRBJ2-7, with D possibly called TRBD1 or TRBD2 (6 bases each). V was clipped by 1 base and J by 2 bases, with 13 bases between them. There are 15 residues in the CDR3. Per germline, CDR1 SGHRS and CDR2 YFSETQ. The CDR3 sequence: CASSLYGGTTYEQYF. CDR3 nucleotides: TGCGCCAGCAGCTTGTACGGGGGCACAACCTACGAGCAGTACTTC.

The sample holds one count of this clone. It may be a read error: a sequence one base away is much more abundant. The CDR3 protein is CAWSVLGRMNTGGLFF. The CDR3 nucleotides read TGTGCCTGGAGTGTTTTGGGTCGAATGAACACCGGGGGGCTGTTTTTT. The V call is TRBV30, the J call TRBJ2-2; maybe TRBD2 (6 bases). The CDR3 is made up of 16 amino acids. Germline loops: CDR1 GTSNPN, CDR2 SVGIG (reference sequence).

V is TRBV2 and J is TRBJ2-1; D may be TRBD1 (6 bases). This CDR3 comprises 13 residues. The germline V and J ends were trimmed by 8 bases and 7 bases, with 15 bases remaining between them. Germline CDR1 and CDR2: SNHLY and FYNNEI. The CDR3 is CASRTGLWNEQFF. CDR3 nucleotide sequence: TGTGCCAGCCGTACAGGGCTATGGAATGAGCAGTTCTTC.

V usage is TRBV6-5 and J usage is TRBJ2-2; TRBD1 matches at 7 bases. With 7 bases clipped from V and 7 bases from J, the junction kept 9 bases outside the gene matches. The CDR3 loop spans 14 amino acids. Germline CDR1 and CDR2: MNHEY and SVGAGI. CDR3 region: CASNPDRVGGELFF. For the CDR3, the DNA is TGTGCCAGCAACCCCGACAGGGTGGGCGGGGAGCTGTTTTTT.

V usage is TRBV5-1 and J usage is TRBJ2-7; 8 positions match TRBD2. J gave up 5 bases and V 4 bases, and 8 bases lay outside the gene matches. CDR1 is SGHRS, CDR2 YFSETQ, per germline. The CDR3 sequence is 14 residues long. As DNA, the CDR3 is TGCGCCAGCAGCCCCCCGGGGGGGGCACACGAGCAGTACTTC. Protein product: CASSPPGGAHEQYF. The whole variable domain, filled in from reference TRBV5-1 and TRBJ2-7, reads KAGVTQTPRYLIKTRGQQVTLSCSPISGHRSVSWYQQTPGQGLQFLFEYFSETQRNKGNFPGRFSGRQFSNSRSEMNVSTLELGDSALYLCASSPPGGAHEQYFGPGTRLTVT.

This clone was detected once. The rearrangement uses TRBV5-4 and TRBJ1-1, with D possibly matching TRBD1 (6 bases). The V end was cut by 0 bases, the J end by 5 bases, with 17 bases between. Germline loops: CDR1 SGHNT, CDR2 YYREEE (reference sequence). The CDR3 contains 16 residues. The CDR3 region is CASSLGTTGMRTEAFF. In DNA form, the CDR3 reads TGTGCCAGCAGCTTGGGCACTACAGGGATGAGGACTGAAGCTTTCTTT.